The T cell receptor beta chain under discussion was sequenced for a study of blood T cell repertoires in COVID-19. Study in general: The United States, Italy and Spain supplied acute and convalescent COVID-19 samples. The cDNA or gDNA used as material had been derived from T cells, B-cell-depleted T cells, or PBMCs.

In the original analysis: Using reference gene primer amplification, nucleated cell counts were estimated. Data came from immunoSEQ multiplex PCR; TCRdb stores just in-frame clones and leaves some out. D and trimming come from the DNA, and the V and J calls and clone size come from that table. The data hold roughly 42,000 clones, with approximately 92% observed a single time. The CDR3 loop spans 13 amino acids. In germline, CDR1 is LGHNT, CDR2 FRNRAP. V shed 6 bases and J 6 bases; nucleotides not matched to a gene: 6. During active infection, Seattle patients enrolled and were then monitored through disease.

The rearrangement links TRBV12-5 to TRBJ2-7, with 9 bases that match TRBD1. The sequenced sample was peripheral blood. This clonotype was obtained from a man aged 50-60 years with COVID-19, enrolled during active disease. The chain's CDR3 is CASGPGQGGEQYF. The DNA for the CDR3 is TGTGCTAGTGGACCGGGACAGGGAGGCGAGCAGTACTTC.